Listed below are T cell receptor beta chains from one sample, sequenced in a study of blood T cell repertoires in COVID-19. Produced via immunoSEQ multiplex PCR; TCRdb's table is partial and in-frame only. The sample lists 150,000 to 200,000 clones, 75% to 95% occurring once. The sample taken for sequencing was peripheral blood. These receptors all stem from a man between 45 and 60 years old with acute or convalescent COVID-19. Both conserved end residues are part of each CDR3. D genes are given only for firm matches. Not all rows give a size; the values are once, few, many and, for expanded clones, a class.

d_call: TRBD2
j_call: TRBJ2-3
clone_size: -
v_call: TRBV27
cdr3_aa: CAVSASGLTDTQYF
cdr3_nt: TGTGCAGTCTCGGCTAGCGGGTTAACAGATACGCAGTATTTT

d_call: TRBD1
j_call: TRBJ1-4
clone_size: -
v_call: TRBV4-3
cdr3_aa: CASSLGTGGGEKLFF
cdr3_nt: TGCGCCAGCAGCCTAGGGACAGGGGGCGGTGAAAAACTGTTTTTT

d_call: -
j_call: TRBJ1-6
clone_size: -
v_call: TRBV5-1
cdr3_aa: CASSESSYNSPLHF
cdr3_nt: TGCGCCAGCAGCGAGAGCTCCTATAATTCACCCCTCCACTTT

d_call: -
j_call: TRBJ1-5
clone_size: -
v_call: TRBV20-1
cdr3_aa: CSAGPQHF
cdr3_nt: TGCAGTGCCGGGCCCCAGCATTTT

d_call: -
j_call: TRBJ2-3
clone_size: -
v_call: TRBV9
cdr3_aa: CASSVGSLSTDTQYF
cdr3_nt: TGTGCCAGCAGCGTGGGTAGCCTTAGCACAGATACGCAGTATTTT

d_call: TRBD2
j_call: TRBJ2-1
clone_size: -
v_call: TRBV27
cdr3_aa: CASSILAGDNEQFF
cdr3_nt: TGTGCCAGCAGTATCCTAGCGGGAGATAATGAGCAGTTCTTC

d_call: -
j_call: TRBJ2-1
clone_size: once
v_call: TRBV28
cdr3_aa: CASSRTGFAYNEQFF
cdr3_nt: TGTGCCAGCAGTCGAACAGGGTTCGCCTACAATGAGCAGTTCTTC

d_call: -
j_call: TRBJ2-1
clone_size: few
v_call: TRBV6-5
cdr3_aa: CASSPSEREQFF
cdr3_nt: TGTGCCAGCAGTCCCTCCGAGCGGGAGCAGTTCTTC

d_call: -
j_call: TRBJ1-1
clone_size: -
v_call: TRBV11-2
cdr3_aa: CASSLDQVASTEAFF
cdr3_nt: TGTGCCAGCAGCTTAGACCAGGTGGCGTCGACCGAAGCTTTCTTT

d_call: TRBD2
j_call: TRBJ2-3
clone_size: -
v_call: TRBV4-2
cdr3_aa: CASSRERGDLTDTQYF
cdr3_nt: TGTGCCAGCAGCCGAGAGCGGGGGGATCTCACAGATACGCAGTATTTT

d_call: TRBD1
j_call: TRBJ1-2
clone_size: -
v_call: TRBV27
cdr3_aa: CASSPWTGAHGYTF
cdr3_nt: TGTGCCAGCAGTCCCTGGACAGGTGCCCATGGCTACACCTTC

d_call: TRBD2
j_call: TRBJ2-1
clone_size: -
v_call: TRBV19
cdr3_aa: CASSPSSGTSKYNEQFF
cdr3_nt: TGTGCCAGTAGTCCCAGTTCCGGGACTAGCAAATACAATGAGCAGTTCTTC

d_call: TRBD2
j_call: TRBJ2-7
clone_size: -
v_call: TRBV5-4
cdr3_aa: CASSFGGSGYEQYF
cdr3_nt: TGTGCCAGCAGCTTTGGCGGGAGTGGATACGAGCAGTACTTC

d_call: TRBD2
j_call: TRBJ2-1
clone_size: -
v_call: TRBV20-1
cdr3_aa: CSASPAGEIKNEQFF
cdr3_nt: TGCAGTGCTAGTCCGGCGGGAGAGATAAAAAATGAGCAGTTCTTC

d_call: TRBD1
j_call: TRBJ1-6
clone_size: few
v_call: TRBV7-8
cdr3_aa: CASSRDRLISPLHF
cdr3_nt: TGTGCCAGCAGCCGGGACAGATTAATTTCACCCCTCCACTTT

d_call: -
j_call: TRBJ2-3
clone_size: -
v_call: TRBV29-1
cdr3_aa: CSEGDTTDTQYF
cdr3_nt: TGCAGCGAAGGGGACACCACAGATACGCAGTATTTT

d_call: -
j_call: TRBJ2-2
clone_size: few
v_call: TRBV14
cdr3_aa: CASSQNRNTGELFF
cdr3_nt: TGTGCCAGCAGCCAAAACAGGAACACCGGGGAGCTGTTTTTT

d_call: TRBD2
j_call: TRBJ2-1
clone_size: -
v_call: TRBV27
cdr3_aa: CASSCEPLAGAYNEQFF
cdr3_nt: TGTGCCAGCAGTTGCGAACCACTAGCGGGAGCGTACAATGAGCAGTTCTTC

d_call: TRBD1
j_call: TRBJ1-5
clone_size: -
v_call: TRBV19
cdr3_aa: CASNAQGQGLRPQHF
cdr3_nt: TGTGCCAGTAACGCCCAGGGACAGGGACTCAGGCCCCAGCATTTT

d_call: TRBD1
j_call: TRBJ1-4
clone_size: -
v_call: TRBV5-1
cdr3_aa: CASSYRGTGNEKLFF
cdr3_nt: TGCGCCAGCAGCTACCGGGGGACAGGGAATGAAAAACTGTTTTTT

d_call: -
j_call: TRBJ1-1
clone_size: once
v_call: TRBV10-3
cdr3_aa: CAISAGPLNTEAFF
cdr3_nt: TGTGCCATCAGTGCTGGCCCCTTGAACACTGAAGCTTTCTTT

d_call: -
j_call: TRBJ2-5
clone_size: -
v_call: TRBV7-2
cdr3_aa: CASSFAGWQETQYF
cdr3_nt: TGTGCCAGCAGCTTTGCGGGGTGGCAAGAGACCCAGTACTTC

d_call: -
j_call: TRBJ1-5
clone_size: -
v_call: TRBV6-1
cdr3_aa: CASSDPGGPQHF
cdr3_nt: TGTGCCAGCAGTGATCCGGGTGGGCCCCAGCATTTT

d_call: TRBD1
j_call: TRBJ2-1
clone_size: once
v_call: TRBV10-2
cdr3_aa: CASSERTGFGSEQFF
cdr3_nt: TGCGCCAGCAGTGAACGGACAGGGTTTGGTAGTGAGCAGTTCTTC

d_call: -
j_call: TRBJ1-1
clone_size: -
v_call: TRBV6-2/TRBV6-3
cdr3_aa: CASSYLPLGANTEAFF
cdr3_nt: TGTGCCAGCAGTTACCTCCCCCTGGGGGCCAACACTGAAGCTTTCTTT

d_call: -
j_call: TRBJ1-6
clone_size: -
v_call: TRBV2
cdr3_aa: CASRRWGGSPLHF
cdr3_nt: TGTGCCAGCAGGCGGTGGGGAGGATCACCCCTCCACTTT

d_call: -
j_call: TRBJ1-2
clone_size: few
v_call: TRBV7-9
cdr3_aa: CASSLWGGSSYGYTF
cdr3_nt: TGTGCCAGCAGCTTATGGGGTGGGAGTTCCTATGGCTACACCTTC

d_call: -
j_call: TRBJ1-4
clone_size: once
v_call: TRBV19
cdr3_aa: CASSDTATNEKLFF
cdr3_nt: TGTGCCAGTTCGGACACCGCAACTAATGAAAAACTGTTTTTT

d_call: -
j_call: TRBJ1-6
clone_size: -
v_call: TRBV5-1
cdr3_aa: CASSLGANSPLHF
cdr3_nt: TGCGCCAGCAGCTTGGGAGCTAATTCACCCCTCCACTTT

d_call: -
j_call: TRBJ2-1
clone_size: -
v_call: TRBV3-1/TRBV3-2
cdr3_aa: CASSQEPPHYDLYNEQFF
cdr3_nt: TGTGCCAGCAGCCAAGAACCGCCCCACTATGACCTCTACAATGAGCAGTTCTTC

d_call: TRBD1
j_call: TRBJ1-5
clone_size: -
v_call: TRBV19
cdr3_aa: CASRDRVEQPQHF
cdr3_nt: TGTGCCAGTAGGGACAGGGTGGAGCAGCCCCAGCATTTT

d_call: -
j_call: TRBJ1-2
clone_size: -
v_call: TRBV5-8
cdr3_aa: CASSSRGGIERYTF
cdr3_nt: TGTGCCAGCAGCTCCCGGGGGGGTATCGAGCGCTACACCTTC

d_call: -
j_call: TRBJ2-3
clone_size: -
v_call: TRBV4-3
cdr3_aa: CASSQLDTQYF
cdr3_nt: TGCGCCAGCAGCCAACTGGATACGCAGTATTTT

d_call: -
j_call: TRBJ1-1
clone_size: -
v_call: TRBV7-9
cdr3_aa: CASSLIRGGPTEAFF
cdr3_nt: TGTGCCAGCAGCTTAATACGGGGGGGCCCCACTGAAGCTTTCTTT

d_call: -
j_call: TRBJ1-3
clone_size: -
v_call: TRBV28
cdr3_aa: CASSYPRGYSGNTIYF
cdr3_nt: TGTGCCAGCAGTTACCCGAGGGGGTATTCTGGAAACACCATATATTTT

d_call: TRBD2
j_call: TRBJ2-7
clone_size: -
v_call: TRBV27
cdr3_aa: CASSRGRAIIYEQYF
cdr3_nt: TGTGCCAGCTCCCGCGGGAGGGCTATCATTTACGAGCAGTACTTC

d_call: TRBD2
j_call: TRBJ2-1
clone_size: -
v_call: TRBV3-1/TRBV3-2
cdr3_aa: CASSQESPLAGAYNEQFF
cdr3_nt: TGTGCCAGCAGCCAGGAAAGCCCTCTAGCGGGTGCCTACAATGAGCAGTTCTTC

d_call: -
j_call: TRBJ2-3
clone_size: -
v_call: TRBV19
cdr3_aa: CATIQQSTDTQYF
cdr3_nt: TGTGCCACCATACAGCAGAGCACAGATACGCAGTATTTT

d_call: -
j_call: TRBJ1-3
clone_size: -
v_call: TRBV14
cdr3_aa: CASSPSSGNTIYF
cdr3_nt: TGTGCCAGCAGCCCTAGCTCTGGAAACACCATATATTTT

d_call: TRBD1
j_call: TRBJ1-1
clone_size: -
v_call: TRBV27
cdr3_aa: CASSLWGTGDNTEAFF
cdr3_nt: TGTGCCAGCAGTTTATGGGGGACAGGGGATAACACTGAAGCTTTCTTT

d_call: -
j_call: TRBJ1-3
clone_size: -
v_call: TRBV5-6
cdr3_aa: CASSLGSSSGNTIYF
cdr3_nt: TGTGCCAGCAGCTTGGGAAGTAGCTCTGGAAACACCATATATTTT

d_call: TRBD1
j_call: TRBJ2-5
clone_size: -
v_call: TRBV7-2
cdr3_aa: CASSPGQGLGAQYF
cdr3_nt: TGTGCCAGCAGCCCCGGACAGGGCCTAGGGGCCCAGTACTTC

d_call: TRBD1
j_call: TRBJ1-2
clone_size: -
v_call: TRBV6-2/TRBV6-3
cdr3_aa: CASRHRGNYGYTF
cdr3_nt: TGTGCCAGCCGCCACAGGGGTAACTATGGCTACACCTTC

d_call: -
j_call: TRBJ1-1
clone_size: -
v_call: TRBV10-1
cdr3_aa: CASSETTNTEAFF
cdr3_nt: TGCGCCAGCAGTGAGACTACGAACACTGAAGCTTTCTTT

d_call: TRBD1
j_call: TRBJ1-6
clone_size: -
v_call: TRBV5-4
cdr3_aa: CASSLEPGGIDSPLHF
cdr3_nt: TGTGCCAGCAGCTTGGAACCAGGGGGCATAGATTCACCCCTCCACTTT

d_call: TRBD1
j_call: TRBJ1-1
clone_size: -
v_call: TRBV28
cdr3_aa: CASSLVGQGLFGTEAFF
cdr3_nt: TGTGCCAGCAGCCTCGTAGGACAGGGGCTTTTTGGCACTGAAGCTTTCTTT

d_call: TRBD2
j_call: TRBJ2-1
clone_size: -
v_call: TRBV6-2/TRBV6-3
cdr3_aa: CASSYGLAGPRKGNEQFF
cdr3_nt: TGTGCCAGCAGTTACGGACTAGCGGGGCCTCGGAAGGGCAATGAGCAGTTCTTC

d_call: -
j_call: TRBJ1-4
clone_size: -
v_call: TRBV15
cdr3_aa: CATSRARRGNEKLFF
cdr3_nt: TGTGCCACCAGCAGAGCCCGCCGGGGTAATGAAAAACTGTTTTTT

d_call: -
j_call: TRBJ1-5
clone_size: few
v_call: TRBV12-3/TRBV12-4
cdr3_aa: CASSFLDQPQHF
cdr3_nt: TGTGCCAGCAGCTTCTTAGATCAGCCCCAGCATTTT

d_call: -
j_call: TRBJ1-4
clone_size: -
v_call: TRBV19
cdr3_aa: CASGSRRQGHEKLFF
cdr3_nt: TGTGCCAGTGGTTCTCGGCGTCAGGGGCATGAAAAACTGTTTTTT

d_call: -
j_call: TRBJ1-2
clone_size: -
v_call: TRBV12-3/TRBV12-4
cdr3_aa: CASSLGGSGYTF
cdr3_nt: TGTGCCAGCAGTTTAGGAGGGAGTGGCTACACCTTC

d_call: -
j_call: TRBJ1-2
clone_size: -
v_call: TRBV6-6
cdr3_aa: CASSRARDKIYGYTF
cdr3_nt: TGTGCCAGCAGCCGAGCTCGGGACAAGATCTATGGCTACACCTTC

d_call: -
j_call: TRBJ2-5
clone_size: -
v_call: TRBV14
cdr3_aa: CASSPPGPQETQYF
cdr3_nt: TGTGCCAGCAGCCCCCCAGGGCCCCAAGAGACCCAGTACTTC

d_call: -
j_call: TRBJ2-3
clone_size: -
v_call: TRBV27
cdr3_aa: CASSIRRTTDTQYF
cdr3_nt: TGTGCCAGCAGTATAAGGAGGACCACAGATACGCAGTATTTT

d_call: -
j_call: TRBJ1-5
clone_size: -
v_call: TRBV4-1
cdr3_aa: CASSQDFRDQPQHF
cdr3_nt: TGCGCCAGCAGCCAAGATTTTCGCGATCAGCCCCAGCATTTT

d_call: TRBD1
j_call: TRBJ1-6
clone_size: -
v_call: TRBV18
cdr3_aa: CASSSTGLNSPLHF
cdr3_nt: TGTGCCAGCTCATCGACAGGGTTGAATTCACCCCTCCACTTT

d_call: TRBD1
j_call: TRBJ2-1
clone_size: few
v_call: TRBV7-9
cdr3_aa: CASSLGDRGDNEQFF
cdr3_nt: TGTGCCAGCAGCTTAGGGGACAGGGGCGACAATGAGCAGTTCTTC